These 27 T cell receptor beta chains came from one sample sequenced in a study of blood T cell repertoires in COVID-19. The table came from immunoSEQ multiplex PCR; TCRdb's copy has only in-frame clones and leaves some out. This sample has 140,000 to 150,000 clones; around 90% occur once, and the top ten carry less than 0.95%. The sample comprised peripheral blood. All receptors come from a woman in her fifties or sixties with acute or convalescent COVID-19.

The chain carries TRBV10-2 and TRBJ2-7, with 7 bases that match TRBD1. Trimming cost V 2 bases and J 4 bases; bases outside gene matches: 5. Germline V gene data show CDR1 as WSHSY and CDR2 as SAAADI. The CDR3 has 14 residues. As DNA, the CDR3 is TGCGCCAGCAGTGAGGGCAGGGGGTTTTACGAGCAGTACTTC. Translation: CASSEGRGFYEQYF.

This chain joins TRBV18 and TRBJ1-2; 7 bases agree with TRBD1. CDR3 size: 15 residues. The ends lost 3 bases at V and 1 base at J; junction bases unmatched: 5. CDR1 and CDR2 from the germline V gene are KGHSH and LQKENI. In DNA form, the CDR3 reads TGTGCCAGCTCACCGTCACAGGGGTTTAACTATGGCTACACCTTC. Its translation: CASSPSQGFNYGYTF.

The chain recombines TRBV28 with TRBJ1-6; TRBD1 aligns across 8 bases. The CDR3 length is 15 residues. CDR1 and CDR2 (germline): MDHEN, SYDVKM. V trimming: 6 bases; J trimming: 7 bases; junction bases outside the gene matches: 8. This chain's CDR3 is CASSQQGVPNSPLHF. The CDR3 DNA follows: TGTGCCAGCAGCCAACAGGGGGTCCCCAATTCACCCCTCCACTTT.

This clone came up once. The rearrangement links TRBV24-1 to TRBJ2-5, with 8 bases matching TRBD1. This CDR3 spans 15 amino acids. CDR1 and CDR2 from the germline V gene are KGHDR and SFDVKD. Germline trimming cut 3 bases from V and 2 bases from J; bases unmatched to any gene: 4. The CDR3 here is CATSDDRGTQETQYF. The CDR3 DNA sequence: TGTGCCACCAGTGATGACAGGGGAACGCAAGAGACCCAGTACTTC.

V and J are TRBV6-4 and TRBJ1-1; a weak D match, TRBD1 (6 bases). This CDR3 contains 15 residues. Deletions cut 6 bases from V and 0 bases from J, with 14 bases between. Germline-derived CDR1 and CDR2 are MRHNA and SNTAGT. CDR3: CASSQQGGVNTEAFF. CDR3 in DNA: TGTGCCAGCAGCCAACAGGGTGGGGTGAACACTGAAGCTTTCTTT.

This chain uses TRBV6-1 with TRBJ1-6, with D maybe TRBD1 (6 bases). V gave up 3 bases and J gave up 1 base, with 16 bases separating them. CDR1 is MNHNS and CDR2 is SASEGT in the germline V gene. The CDR3 has 18 amino acids. The CDR3 here is CASSDPGRGESYNSPLHF. CDR3 nucleotides: TGTGCCAGCAGTGACCCTGGGAGGGGGGAGTCCTATAATTCACCCCTCCACTTT.

The chain recombines TRBV7-8 with TRBJ2-5; 7 nucleotides line up with TRBD1. Losses at the gene ends were 5 bases for V and 2 bases for J; bases not matched to a gene: 5. The CDR3 covers 14 residues. Germline CDR1 SGHVS, CDR2 FQNEAQ. CDR3 in DNA: TGTGCCAGCAGCAGGGACAGACGACAAGAGACCCAGTACTTC. Its translation: CASSRDRRQETQYF.

This chain joins TRBV28 and TRBJ2-3, with TRBD1 matching 9 bases. The J segment lost 3 bases and the V segment lost 8 bases, leaving 6 bases of the junction unmatched. The germline V gene has CDR1 MDHEN and CDR2 SYDVKM. The CDR3 spans 14 residues. CDR3 protein: CASGLDRGTDTQYF. DNA of the CDR3: TGTGCCAGCGGACTCGACAGGGGGACAGATACGCAGTATTTT. Using reference TRBV28 and TRBJ2-3 for the parts outside the CDR3, the full variable domain is DVKVTQSSRYLVKRTGEKVFLECVQDMDHENMFWYRQDPGLGLRLIYFSYDVKMKEKGDIPEGYSVSREKKERFSLILESASTNQTSMYLCASGLDRGTDTQYFGPGTRLTVL.

The chain joins TRBV5-5 to TRBJ2-2; TRBD1 matches at 8 bases. The V and J ends lost 0 bases and 5 bases, in that order; junction bases with no gene match: 9. CDR3 size: 17 residues. Germline assignment: CDR1 SGHKS and CDR2 YYEKEE (reference sequence). The CDR3 coding sequence is TGTGCCAGCAGCTTGGAGCAGGGGGCGCGAGGTACCGGGGAGCTGTTTTTT. Translation: CASSLEQGARGTGELFF.

The rearrangement joins TRBV28 to TRBJ1-4; TRBD1 agrees at 7 bases. V dropped 4 bases and J dropped 10; count of bases not matched to a gene: 15. CDR1 and CDR2 (germline): MDHEN, SYDVKM. The length of the CDR3 is 16 residues. The CDR3 loop is CASSSQGGALMGKLFF. In DNA, the CDR3 is TGTGCCAGCAGTTCCCAGGGGGGAGCTTTGATGGGAAAACTGTTTTTT.

V usage is TRBV27 and J usage is TRBJ2-7, with 7 positions matching TRBD1. Per germline, CDR1 MNHEY and CDR2 SMNVEV (reference sequence). Trimming cost V 2 bases and J 3 bases; bases outside gene matches: 10. The CDR3 is 16 residues long. Here the CDR3 reads CASSLTSGTVLYEQYF. In DNA, the CDR3 is TGTGCCAGCAGTTTAACCTCCGGGACAGTACTCTACGAGCAGTACTTC.

Points on this clone: Other nucleotide sequences in the sample specify the same CDR3. The DNA of the CDR3 is TGTGCCAGCAGTTTAGCGGGGAGGGCTGAAGCTTTCTTT. Residues: CASSLAGRAEAFF. The chain employs TRBV12-3 or TRBV12-4 and TRBJ1-1; D is uncertain. V lost 0 bases and J lost 6, with 8 bases in between. The CDR3 totals 13 residues.

This clone was counted ten times or more. This chain joins TRBV7-3 and TRBJ1-2; 8 bases line up with TRBD1. CDR1 SGHTA and CDR2 FQGTGA come from the germline V gene. Unmatched junction bases numbered 18, after V lost 9 bases and J lost 9 bases. The CDR3 loop spans 15 amino acids. The CDR3 spells CARPGTGDPLESYTF. CDR3 coding DNA: TGTGCCAGACCCGGGACAGGCGACCCCCTAGAAAGCTACACCTTC.

J is TRBJ2-1 and V is TRBV11-2; D possibly corresponds to TRBD2 (7 bases). The CDR3 consists of 16 residues. Trimming took 1 base from V and 8 from J, leaving 18 bases between them. In germline, CDR1 is SGHAT, CDR2 FQNNGV. CDR3 DNA: TGTGCCAGCAGCTTAGTAGGGCCGGGGGGCCAGGATGAGCAGTTCTTC. Translated: CASSLVGPGGQDEQFF.

The chain carries TRBV7-8 and TRBJ1-3; the D is unclear. Germline-derived CDR1 and CDR2 are SGHVS and FQNEAQ. Trimming removed 5 bases at V and 0 bases at J, with 11 bases between. CDR3 length: 15 amino acids. DNA for the CDR3: TGTGCCAGCAGCCCAGGACTGAGCTCTGGAAACACCATATATTTT. It specifies CASSPGLSSGNTIYF.

The rearrangement links TRBV7-9 to TRBJ2-1; TRBD2 aligns across 11 bases. Losses at the gene ends were 5 bases for V and 6 bases for J; bases not matched to a gene: 6. The CDR3 is 15 residues long. Germline V lookup: CDR1 SEHNR, CDR2 FQNEAQ (reference sequence). This CDR3 is CASSPGTSGANEQFF. The CDR3 DNA is TGTGCCAGCAGCCCCGGGACTAGCGGAGCCAATGAGCAGTTCTTC.

This chain connects TRBV5-1 to TRBJ2-7; a possible D gene is TRBD1 (6 bases). Deletions cut 2 bases from V and 6 bases from J, with 15 bases between. Looked up from germline, CDR1 is SGHRS and CDR2 is YFSETQ. The CDR3 consists of 14 residues. The CDR3 reads CASSLQGQRGEQYF. The CDR3 DNA reads TGCGCCAGCAGCTTACAGGGTCAAAGGGGCGAGCAGTACTTC.

The CDR3 region is CASSLDSGQEAFF. The CDR3 nucleotides are TGCGCCAGCAGCTTGGACTCGGGACAGGAAGCTTTCTTT. This sequence joins TRBV5-1 and TRBJ1-1; 7 bases match TRBD1. The CDR3 length is 13 residues. Losses at the gene ends were 0 bases for V and 8 bases for J; bases not matched to a gene: 4. The V gene's germline CDR1 is SGHRS and CDR2 YFSETQ.

The rearrangement links TRBV12-3 or TRBV12-4 to TRBJ1-5; D is perhaps TRBD1 (5 bases). The V end was cut by 2 bases, the J end by 7 bases, with 9 bases between. The CDR3 consists of 13 residues. The CDR3 DNA is TGTGCCAGCAGTTTACAGGGAGGGCAGCCCCAGCATTTT. Translating it yields CASSLQGGQPQHF.

J is TRBJ1-3 and V is TRBV28; D is possibly TRBD1 (5 bases). This CDR3 is 17 amino acids long. V was shortened by 5 bases and J by 0 bases, with 17 bases between the two germline ends. Looked up from germline, CDR1 is MDHEN and CDR2 is SYDVKM. The CDR3 sequence is CASSPRAFLSSGNTIYF. The CDR3 nucleotides read TGTGCCAGCAGTCCCAGGGCCTTTCTTTCCTCTGGAAACACCATATATTTT.

CDR3 sequence: CASSQDSLLRQYF. CDR3 DNA: TGTGCCAGCAGCCAAGATAGCCTTTTGAGGCAGTACTTC. This chain joins TRBV4-2 and TRBJ2-7; D unclear. The V and J ends lost 0 bases and 9 bases respectively, with 12 bases between them. Germline loops: CDR1 LGHNA, CDR2 YNFKEQ. CDR3 length: 13 amino acids.

A single count supports this clone. The CDR3 bases are TGTGCCAGCAGCGGGGTGTCCAGGGGGGAGCTGTTTTTT. It specifies CASSGVSRGELFF. The gene calls are TRBV6-5 and TRBJ2-2, with D possibly TRBD2 on 5 matching bases. CDR1 is MNHEY, CDR2 SVGAGI, per germline. Trimming cost V 6 bases and J 8 bases, with 13 bases left between them. CDR3 length equals 13 residues.

CDR3 sequence reads: CASSLAGGHTEAFF. The CDR3, as DNA: TGTGCCAGCAGCTTAGCGGGAGGGCACACTGAAGCTTTCTTT. The chain combines TRBV7-8 with TRBJ1-1; D gene unclear. Trimming removed 0 bases at V and 3 bases at J, with 8 bases between. The CDR3 is 14 residues long. Germline lookup yields CDR1 SGHVS and CDR2 FQNEAQ.

V gene TRBV6-5 combines with J gene TRBJ1-2, with 7 bases identical to TRBD1. CDR1 is MNHEY and CDR2 is SVGAGI in the germline V gene. After removal of 8 bases from V and 4 bases from J, the junction contained 7 bases not matched to a gene. The CDR3 is 13 amino acids. The CDR3 reads CASGDRALYGYTF. CDR3 in DNA: TGTGCCAGCGGAGACAGGGCGCTCTATGGCTACACCTTC.

This chain links TRBV30 with TRBJ2-2, with TRBD2 as a possible D gene (5 bases). The germline V and J ends were trimmed by 0 bases and 4 bases, with 15 bases remaining between them. Germline V gene lookup returns CDR1 GTSNPN and CDR2 SVGIG (reference sequence). The CDR3 runs to 16 residues. CDR3 region: CAWSVQLAGTTGELFF. CDR3 nucleotides: TGTGCCTGGAGTGTTCAGCTAGCCGGTACCACCGGGGAGCTGTTTTTT.

V is TRBV6-5 and J is TRBJ1-1; weak D call: TRBD1 (5 bases). CDR1 is MNHEY, CDR2 SVGAGI, per germline. V was trimmed by 5 bases and J by 4 bases, leaving 14 bases between them. The CDR3 loop spans 14 amino acids. CDR3 bases: TGTGCCAGCAGTCCCCCCGGGGGATCCACTGAAGCTTTCTTT. It encodes CASSPPGGSTEAFF.

The CDR3, as DNA: TGTGCCAGCAGTCAATCGACTAGCGGGAGTGTGCAGTACTTC. This sequence encodes CASSQSTSGSVQYF. The chain combines TRBV2 with TRBJ2-7; 12 bases align to TRBD2. This CDR3 region has 14 residues. Germline CDR1 reads SNHLY; CDR2 reads FYNNEI. Trimming took 5 bases from V and 9 from J; bases not matched to a gene: 8.